One sample yielded the 17 T cell receptor beta chains listed below, sequenced in a study of T cells in Graves' hyperthyroidism and ophthalmopathy. The TCR beta CDR3 regions underwent amplification using RNA transcripts as the source. TCR CDR3 underwent first-round RT-PCR with the HTBI primer set. One entry per CDR3 protein results from TCRdb running MiXCR on the multiplex PCR reads. In the table there are 250,000 to 300,000 distinct CDR3 sequences, approximately 18% of which are singletons. The sample was blood. The receptors were sampled from a man in his fifties or sixties with Graves' ophthalmopathy.

At least ten counts were recorded for this clonotype. This chain uses TRBV2 with TRBJ2-7, with D unresolved. V shed 1 base and J shed 0 bases, with 10 bases lying between them. Per germline, CDR1 SNHLY and CDR2 FYNNEI. The CDR3 extends over 15 amino acids. This chain's CDR3 is CASSEERASSYEQYF. The CDR3 DNA is TGTGCCAGCAGTGAAGAAAGGGCGAGCTCCTACGAGCAGTACTTC.

This clonotype was recorded many times. J is TRBJ2-5 and V is TRBV6-1; D remains ambiguous. With 7 bases removed from V and 4 bases from J, the gap between germline ends came to 7 bases. Germline CDR1 reads MNHNS; CDR2 reads SASEGT. The CDR3 has 11 residues. The CDR3 DNA follows: TGTGCCAGCATTTTTGGAGAGACCCAGTACTTC. This encodes CASIFGETQYF.

This clonotype appeared a few times. The chain employs TRBV27 and TRBJ1-4, with TRBD1 matching 10 bases. The germline gives CDR1 MNHEY, CDR2 SMNVEV (reference sequence). The ends lost 6 bases at V and 4 bases at J; junction bases unmatched: 8. The CDR3 totals 16 residues. DNA for the CDR3: TGTGCCAGCAGGACGACAGGGGGCGCGCATAATGAAAAACTGTTTTTT. This codes for CASRTTGGAHNEKLFF. The full variable domain, with the rest looked up from reference TRBV27 and TRBJ1-4, is EAQVTQNPRYLITVTGKKLTVTCSQNMNHEYMSWYRQDPGLGLRQIYYSMNVEVTDKGDVPEGYKVSRKEKRNFPLILESPSPNQTSLYFCASRTTGGAHNEKLFFGSGTQLSVL.

The gene calls are TRBV25-1 and TRBJ2-7; 10 bases match TRBD1. In germline, CDR1 is MGHDK, CDR2 SYGVNS. The V and J ends lost 3 bases and 6 bases, in that order; junction bases with no gene match: 8. The CDR3 sequence is 15 residues long. The CDR3 DNA is TGTGCCAGCAGTGACTACCGGGACAGGGGCTCCGAGCAGTACTTC. Translated, it gives CASSDYRDRGSEQYF.

In this sample, this clonotype turned up many times. This rearrangement joins TRBV6-5 to TRBJ1-1; D gene unclear. The V gene lost 3 bases and the J gene lost 1 base, with 6 bases spanning the gap. There are 13 residues in the CDR3. Germline V gene sequence: CDR1 MNHEY, CDR2 SVGAGI. DNA for the CDR3: TGTGCCAGCAGTTATGGGTCGAACACTGAAGCTTTCTTT. Protein product: CASSYGSNTEAFF.

A few counts support this clonotype. The chain has TRBV6-1 and TRBJ2-1, with D hard to call. Germline loops: CDR1 MNHNS, CDR2 SASEGT. CDR3 length: 15 residues. V gave up 4 bases and J gave up 0 bases, with 10 bases separating them. CDR3 protein: CASSARPSSYNEQFF. The CDR3 coding sequence is TGTGCCAGCAGTGCCCGACCCAGCTCCTACAATGAGCAGTTCTTC.

The rearrangement links TRBV5-1 to TRBJ2-1; 9 nucleotides match TRBD1. Germline CDR1 is SGHRS and CDR2 is YFSETQ. V shed 1 base, J shed 3 bases, and the junction held 8 bases outside the gene matches. The CDR3 is 17 residues long. CDR3 nucleotide sequence: TGCGCCAGCAGCTTGTCCGCTGGGACAGGGCGCTACAATGAGCAGTTCTTC. This encodes CASSLSAGTGRYNEQFF.

Ten or more counts support this clonotype. The rearrangement joins TRBV11-2 to TRBJ2-1; no firm D call. The germline gives CDR1 SGHAT, CDR2 FQNNGV. V lost 6 bases, J lost 9 bases, and 9 bases lay in between. This CDR3 contains 11 residues. The CDR3 DNA follows: TGTGCCAGCAGGTTCCGAAGTGAGCAGTTCTTC. Translated, it gives CASRFRSEQFF.

This clonotype was counted only a few times. The rearrangement uses TRBV11-2 and TRBJ1-5, with 7 positions matching TRBD1. The CDR3 runs 15 residues. CDR1 is SGHAT, CDR2 FQNNGV, per germline. Trimming took 0 bases from V and 11 from J; bases not matched to a gene: 10. This CDR3 reads CASSLDPGRGTAQHF. In DNA, the CDR3 is TGTGCCAGCAGCTTAGATCCAGGCAGGGGGACAGCCCAGCATTTT. The full variable domain, its missing parts supplied by reference TRBV11-2 and TRBJ1-5, is EAGVAQSPRYKIIEKRQSVAFWCNPISGHATLYWYQQILGQGPKLLIQFQNNGVVDDSQLPKDRFSAERLKGVDSTLKIQPAKLEDSAVYLCASSLDPGRGTAQHFGDGTRLSIL.

This clonotype occurred many times. V usage is TRBV18 and J usage is TRBJ1-1, with a weak D call TRBD1 (5 bases). Germline V gene lookup returns CDR1 KGHSH and CDR2 LQKENI. The CDR3 has 15 residues. Trimming stripped 3 bases from V and 2 bases from J, with 13 bases between. The CDR3 spells CASSPNKGVNTEAFF. The CDR3 DNA reads TGTGCCAGCTCACCCAATAAAGGGGTCAACACTGAAGCTTTCTTT.

The chain links TRBV7-3 to TRBJ1-2, with a tentative D call TRBD1 (5 bases). Germline lookup yields CDR1 SGHTA and CDR2 FQGTGA. This CDR3 comprises 18 residues. The ends were cut back, 9 bases at V and 0 bases at J, with 26 bases in the middle. Here the CDR3 reads CASRGLSGGDLANYGYTF. CDR3 in DNA: TGTGCCAGTCGGGGCTTGTCGGGTGGAGACCTAGCTAACTATGGCTACACCTTC.

This clonotype was seen only a few times. The chain carries TRBV16 and TRBJ1-3; D is unresolved. V was pared by 3 bases and J by 0 bases, with 6 bases between. Germline lookup yields CDR1 KGHSY and CDR2 FQNENV. This CDR3 is built from 14 residues. CDR3: CASSQGYSGNTIYF. CDR3 coding DNA: TGTGCCAGCAGCCAGGGATACTCTGGAAACACCATATATTTT.

The genes are TRBV4-1 and TRBJ2-3, with 7 nucleotides matching TRBD1. The length of the CDR3 is 15 residues. J lost 4 bases, V lost 3 bases, and 7 bases had no gene match. Germline loops: CDR1 MGHRA, CDR2 YSYEKL. The chain's CDR3 is CASSQENRGPDTQYF. Here the CDR3 DNA reads TGCGCCAGCAGCCAGGAAAACAGGGGTCCAGATACGCAGTATTTT.

This clonotype was observed at least ten times. The gene calls are TRBV6-1 and TRBJ2-3; tentatively, D is TRBD2 (5 bases). This CDR3 is built from 16 residues. Germline V gene lookup returns CDR1 MNHNS and CDR2 SASEGT. Trimming took off 1 base at V and 2 bases at J, with 13 bases between the two ends. CDR3 protein: CASSEVGGPITDTQYF. DNA for the CDR3: TGTGCCAGCAGTGAAGTTGGAGGTCCGATCACAGATACGCAGTATTTT.

Many counts were recorded for this clonotype. J is TRBJ1-1 and V is TRBV11-2; D gene ambiguous. Trimming took 1 base from V and 0 from J, leaving 6 bases between them. Looked up from germline, CDR1 is SGHAT and CDR2 is FQNNGV. This CDR3 spans 14 amino acids. CDR3 coding DNA: TGTGCCAGCAGCTTAGGTTGGGTGAACACTGAAGCTTTCTTT. This encodes CASSLGWVNTEAFF.

There are many counts of this clonotype. The rearrangement links TRBV18 to TRBJ2-1, with D perhaps assigned TRBD1 or TRBD2 (5 bases each). The CDR3 length is 17 residues. Germline-derived CDR1 and CDR2 are KGHSH and LQKENI. V lost 0 bases to trimming and J lost 3 bases, with 15 bases between them. CDR3 amino acids: CASSPPSSGTIYNEQFF. In DNA, the CDR3 is TGTGCCAGCTCACCACCTTCATCCGGGACCATCTACAATGAGCAGTTCTTC.

The chain is built from TRBV28 and TRBJ1-1; the D gene is possibly TRBD1 (6 bases). The V end was cut by 7 bases, the J end by 8 bases, with 17 bases between. This CDR3 spans 13 amino acids. Germline CDR1 reads MDHEN; CDR2 reads SYDVKM. In nucleotides, the CDR3 is TGTGCCAGCACCCTTACTAACAGGGCCGAAGCTTTCTTT. Translation gives CASTLTNRAEAFF.